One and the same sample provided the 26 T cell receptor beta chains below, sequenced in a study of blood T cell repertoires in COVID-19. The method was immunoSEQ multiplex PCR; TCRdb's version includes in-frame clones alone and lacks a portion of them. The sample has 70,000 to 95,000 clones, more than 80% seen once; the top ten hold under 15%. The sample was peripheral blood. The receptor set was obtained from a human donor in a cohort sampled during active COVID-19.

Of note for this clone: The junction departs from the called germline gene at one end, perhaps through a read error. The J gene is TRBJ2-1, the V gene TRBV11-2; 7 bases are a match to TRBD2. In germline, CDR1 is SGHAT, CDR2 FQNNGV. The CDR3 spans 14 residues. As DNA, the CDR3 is TGTGCCAGCAGCTCCCTAGCGGACTACAATGGGCAGTTCTTC. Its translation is CASSSLADYNGQFF.

The CDR3, as DNA: TGTGCCAGCAGTTCCTTGACAGGGTTTGGGGATAGCAATCAGCCCCAGCATTTT. Translation gives CASSSLTGFGDSNQPQHF. The chain combines TRBV6-2 or TRBV6-3 with TRBJ1-5; 7 nucleotides match TRBD1. CDR3 length equals 18 residues. Losses at the gene ends were 4 bases for V and 0 bases for J; bases not matched to a gene: 12. The V gene's germline CDR1 is MNHEY and CDR2 SVGEGT.

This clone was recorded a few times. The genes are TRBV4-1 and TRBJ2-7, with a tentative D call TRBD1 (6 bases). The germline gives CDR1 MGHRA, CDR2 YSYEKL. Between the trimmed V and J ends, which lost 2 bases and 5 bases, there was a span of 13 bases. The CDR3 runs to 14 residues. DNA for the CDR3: TGCGCCAGCAGCCAACAGGGGAAGCGCAACGAGCAGTACTTC. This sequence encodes CASSQQGKRNEQYF.

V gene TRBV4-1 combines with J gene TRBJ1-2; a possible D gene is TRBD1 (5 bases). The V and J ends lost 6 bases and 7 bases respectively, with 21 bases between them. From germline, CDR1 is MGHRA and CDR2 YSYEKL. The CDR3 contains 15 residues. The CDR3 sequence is CASSPPSGGAAGYTF. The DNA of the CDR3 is TGCGCCAGCAGTCCTCCGAGTGGTGGGGCTGCTGGCTACACCTTC.

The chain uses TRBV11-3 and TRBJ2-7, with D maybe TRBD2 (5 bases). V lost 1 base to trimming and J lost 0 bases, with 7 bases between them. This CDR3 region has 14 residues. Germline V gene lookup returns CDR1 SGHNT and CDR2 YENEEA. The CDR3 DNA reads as TGTGCCAGCAGCTTAGCGGGAAACTCCTACGAGCAGTACTTC. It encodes CASSLAGNSYEQYF.

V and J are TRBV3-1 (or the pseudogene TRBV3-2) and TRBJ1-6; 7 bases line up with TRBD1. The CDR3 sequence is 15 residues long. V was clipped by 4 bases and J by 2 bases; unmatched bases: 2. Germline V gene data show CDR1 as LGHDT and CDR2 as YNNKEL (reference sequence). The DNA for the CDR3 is TGTGCCAGCAGCCTAGGGACAGCCTATAATTCACCCCTCCACTTT. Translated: CASSLGTAYNSPLHF.

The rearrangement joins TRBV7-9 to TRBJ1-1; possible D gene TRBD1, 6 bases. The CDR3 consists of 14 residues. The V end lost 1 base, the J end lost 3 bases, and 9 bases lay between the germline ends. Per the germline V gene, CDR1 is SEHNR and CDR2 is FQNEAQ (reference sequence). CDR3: CASSLDSGDTEAFF. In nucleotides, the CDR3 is TGTGCCAGCAGCTTAGATTCAGGGGACACTGAAGCTTTCTTT.

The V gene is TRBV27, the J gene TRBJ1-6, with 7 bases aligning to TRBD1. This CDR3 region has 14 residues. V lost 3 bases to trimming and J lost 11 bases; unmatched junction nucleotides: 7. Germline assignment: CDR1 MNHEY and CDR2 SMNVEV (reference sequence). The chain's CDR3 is CASSLGRQGAPLHF. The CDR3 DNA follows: TGTGCCAGCAGTTTGGGTAGACAGGGAGCACCCCTCCACTTT.

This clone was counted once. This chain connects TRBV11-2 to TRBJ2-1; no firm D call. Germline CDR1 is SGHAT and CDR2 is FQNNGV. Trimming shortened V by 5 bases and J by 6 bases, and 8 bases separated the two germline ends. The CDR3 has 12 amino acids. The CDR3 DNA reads TGTGCCAGCAGCATTAGAAGCAATGAGCAGTTCTTC. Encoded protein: CASSIRSNEQFF.

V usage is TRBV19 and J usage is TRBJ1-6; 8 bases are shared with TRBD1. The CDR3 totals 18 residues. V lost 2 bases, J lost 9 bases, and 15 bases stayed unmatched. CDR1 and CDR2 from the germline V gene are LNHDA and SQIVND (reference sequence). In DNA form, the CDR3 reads TGTGCCAGTAGTATATTCAAAAGAGGACAGGGTTTATCTTCACCCCTCCACTTT. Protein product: CASSIFKRGQGLSSPLHF.

The CDR3 coding sequence is TGTGCCAGCAGTGAATTCGGGGGAGAAGGGGAGCTGTTTTTT. The encoded protein is CASSEFGGEGELFF. This chain uses TRBV6-1 with TRBJ2-2; TRBD2 is a possible D gene (6 bases). The CDR3 loop spans 14 amino acids. Deletions cut 2 bases from V and 8 bases from J, with 12 bases between. The V gene's germline CDR1 is MNHNS and CDR2 SASEGT.

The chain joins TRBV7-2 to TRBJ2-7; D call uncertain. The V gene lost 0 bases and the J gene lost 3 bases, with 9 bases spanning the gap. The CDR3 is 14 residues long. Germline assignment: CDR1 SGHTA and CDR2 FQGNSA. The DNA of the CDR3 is TGTGCCAGCAGCTTAGCGGTGCAGGACTACGAGCAGTACTTC. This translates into CASSLAVQDYEQYF.

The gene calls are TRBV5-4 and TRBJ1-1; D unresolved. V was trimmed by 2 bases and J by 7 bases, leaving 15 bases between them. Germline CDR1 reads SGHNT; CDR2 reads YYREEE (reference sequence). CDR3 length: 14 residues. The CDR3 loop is CASSFPGGKVEAFF. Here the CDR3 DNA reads TGTGCCAGCAGCTTCCCGGGCGGGAAGGTTGAAGCTTTCTTT.

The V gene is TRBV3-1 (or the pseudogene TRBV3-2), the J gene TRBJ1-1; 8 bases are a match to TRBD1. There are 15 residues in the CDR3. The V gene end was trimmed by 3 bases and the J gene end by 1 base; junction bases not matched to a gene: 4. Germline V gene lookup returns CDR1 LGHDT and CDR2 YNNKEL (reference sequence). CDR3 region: CASSHQGAPNTEAFF. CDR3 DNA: TGTGCCAGCAGCCATCAGGGGGCTCCGAACACTGAAGCTTTCTTT.

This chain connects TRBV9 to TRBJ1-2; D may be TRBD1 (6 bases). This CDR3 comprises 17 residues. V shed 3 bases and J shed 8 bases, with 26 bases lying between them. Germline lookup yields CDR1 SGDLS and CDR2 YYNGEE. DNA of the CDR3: TGTGCCAGCAGCGAGCGCCCTGACGGACAGAGCCGTGGGGGCTACACCTTC. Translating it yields CASSERPDGQSRGGYTF.

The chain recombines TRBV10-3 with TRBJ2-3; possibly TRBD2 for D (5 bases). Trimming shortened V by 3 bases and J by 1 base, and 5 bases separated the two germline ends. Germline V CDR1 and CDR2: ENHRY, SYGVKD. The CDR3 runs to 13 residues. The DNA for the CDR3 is TGTGCCATCAGTGACGGGGGCACAGATACGCAGTATTTT. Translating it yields CAISDGGTDTQYF.

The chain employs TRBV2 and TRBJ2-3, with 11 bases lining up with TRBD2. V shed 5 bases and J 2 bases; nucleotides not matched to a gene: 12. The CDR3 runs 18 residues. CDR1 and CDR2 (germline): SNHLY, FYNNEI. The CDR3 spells CASSYSGGAGRDTDTQYF. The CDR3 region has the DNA TGTGCCAGCAGTTATAGCGGGGGGGCCGGTCGAGACACAGATACGCAGTATTTT.

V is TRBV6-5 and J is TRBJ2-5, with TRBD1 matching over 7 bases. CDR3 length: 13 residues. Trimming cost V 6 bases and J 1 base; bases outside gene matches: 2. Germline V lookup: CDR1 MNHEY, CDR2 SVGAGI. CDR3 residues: CASRRDSQETQYF. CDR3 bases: TGTGCCAGCAGGAGGGACAGCCAAGAGACCCAGTACTTC.

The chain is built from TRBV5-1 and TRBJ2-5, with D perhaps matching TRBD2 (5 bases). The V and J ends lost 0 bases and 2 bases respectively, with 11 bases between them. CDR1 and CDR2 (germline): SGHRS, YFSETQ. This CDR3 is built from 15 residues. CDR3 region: CASSLGGSAQETQYF. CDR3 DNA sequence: TGCGCCAGCAGCTTGGGAGGGAGTGCACAAGAGACCCAGTACTTC.

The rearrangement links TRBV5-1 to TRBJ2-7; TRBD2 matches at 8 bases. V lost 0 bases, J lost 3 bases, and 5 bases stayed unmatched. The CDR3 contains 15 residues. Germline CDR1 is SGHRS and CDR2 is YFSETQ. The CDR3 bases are TGCGCCAGCAGCTTGGAAGCGGGGGACTTCTACGAGCAGTACTTC. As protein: CASSLEAGDFYEQYF. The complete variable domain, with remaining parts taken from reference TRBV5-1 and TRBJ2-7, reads KAGVTQTPRYLIKTRGQQVTLSCSPISGHRSVSWYQQTPGQGLQFLFEYFSETQRNKGNFPGRFSGRQFSNSRSEMNVSTLELGDSALYLCASSLEAGDFYEQYFGPGTRLTVT.

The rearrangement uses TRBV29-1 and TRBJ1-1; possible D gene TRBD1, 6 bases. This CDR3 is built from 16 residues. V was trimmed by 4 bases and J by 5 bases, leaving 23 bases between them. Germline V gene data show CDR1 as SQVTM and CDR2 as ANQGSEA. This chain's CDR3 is CSVVGSRGSVGTEAFF. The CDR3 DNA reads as TGCAGCGTTGTGGGTAGCAGGGGAAGTGTGGGGACTGAAGCTTTCTTT.

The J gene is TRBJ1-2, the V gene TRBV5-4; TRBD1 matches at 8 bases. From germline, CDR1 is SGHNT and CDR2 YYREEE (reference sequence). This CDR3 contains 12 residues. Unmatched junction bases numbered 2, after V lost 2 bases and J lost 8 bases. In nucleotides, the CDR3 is TGTGCCAGCAGCTTACAGGGGGGCGGCTACACCTTC. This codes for CASSLQGGGYTF.

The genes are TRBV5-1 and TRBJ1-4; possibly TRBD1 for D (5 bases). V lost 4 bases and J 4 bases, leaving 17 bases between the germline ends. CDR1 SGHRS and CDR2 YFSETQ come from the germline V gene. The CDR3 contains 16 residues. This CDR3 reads CASSPSRPGVNEKLFF. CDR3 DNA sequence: TGCGCCAGCAGCCCCTCCCGACCGGGGGTTAATGAAAAACTGTTTTTT.

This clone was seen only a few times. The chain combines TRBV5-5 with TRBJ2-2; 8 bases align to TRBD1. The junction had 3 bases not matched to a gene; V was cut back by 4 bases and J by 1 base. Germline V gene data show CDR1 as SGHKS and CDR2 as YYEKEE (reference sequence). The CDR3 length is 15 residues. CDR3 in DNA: TGTGCCAGCAGCAGGACAGGGTTGAACACCGGGGAGCTGTTTTTT. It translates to CASSRTGLNTGELFF.

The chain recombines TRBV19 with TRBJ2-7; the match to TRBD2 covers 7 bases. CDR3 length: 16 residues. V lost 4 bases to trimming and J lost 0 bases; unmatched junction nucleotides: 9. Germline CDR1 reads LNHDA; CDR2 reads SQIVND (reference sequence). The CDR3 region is CASSRTGGGNSYEQYF. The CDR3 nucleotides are TGTGCCAGTAGTAGGACGGGGGGAGGAAACTCCTACGAGCAGTACTTC.

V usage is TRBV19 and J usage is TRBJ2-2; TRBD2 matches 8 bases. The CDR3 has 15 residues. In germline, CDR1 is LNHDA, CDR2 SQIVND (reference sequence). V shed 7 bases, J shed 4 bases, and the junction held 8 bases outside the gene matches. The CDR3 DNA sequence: TGTGCCAGTACGACGAACAGCGGGGGCACCGGGGAGCTGTTTTTT. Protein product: CASTTNSGGTGELFF.